One and the same sample provided the 5 T cell receptor beta chains below, sequenced in a study of T-cell memory formation after mild COVID-19. From the 5' RACE reads, TCRdb called clonotypes with MiXCR, one entry per CDR3 protein. In the table there are hundreds of thousands of distinct CDR3 sequences, roughly a fifth of which are singletons. Sequenced input: PBMCs or a T cell subset sorted from them (not recorded which). The receptor set was obtained from an adult woman who had mild COVID-19 (a few samples of this study predate the infection). Cell type and time point are not known.

A few counts support this clonotype. This chain uses TRBV2 with TRBJ2-7, with a tentative D call TRBD1 (6 bases). The V end lost 5 bases, the J end lost 0 bases, and 14 bases lay between the germline ends. Germline loops: CDR1 SNHLY, CDR2 FYNNEI. The CDR3 consists of 15 residues. The CDR3 loop reads CASSFRGRSSYEQYF. Written as DNA, the CDR3 is TGTGCCAGCAGTTTCAGGGGCAGGAGCTCCTACGAGCAGTACTTC.

This sequence joins TRBV5-1 and TRBJ2-1; a possible D gene is TRBD1 (5 bases). Germline CDR1 reads SGHRS; CDR2 reads YFSETQ. The CDR3 is 13 residues long. Deletions cut 4 bases from V and 14 bases from J, with 19 bases between. The CDR3: CASSLDPGKREFF. The CDR3 DNA is TGCGCCAGCAGCCTGGACCCAGGGAAACGGGAGTTCTTC.

In its sample, this clonotype was seen a few times. V and J are TRBV4-1 and TRBJ2-5; maybe TRBD1 (5 bases). Deletions cut 3 bases from V and 5 bases from J, with 22 bases between. The CDR3 has 17 residues. Germline V gene data show CDR1 as MGHRA and CDR2 as YSYEKL. CDR3 DNA sequence: TGCGCCAGCAGCCACTACTTCGGTCAGGGAAATCGGGAGACCCAGTACTTC. It codes for CASSHYFGQGNRETQYF.

This clonotype was picked up a small number of times. This rearrangement joins TRBV20-1 to TRBJ1-1; 9 nucleotides line up with TRBD1. V dropped 3 bases and J dropped 3; count of bases not matched to a gene: 5. This CDR3 has 14 amino acids. The germline V gene encodes CDR1 DFQATT and CDR2 SNEGSKA (reference sequence). The CDR3 DNA reads TGCAGTGCTAGGAGACAGGGGGGGGACACTGAAGCTTTCTTT. As protein: CSARRQGGDTEAFF.

This clonotype was seen more than once but under ten times. The chain carries TRBV6-1 and TRBJ2-7, with D tentatively TRBD1 (6 bases). The CDR3 spans 14 residues. Trimming cost V 7 bases and J 0 bases, with 13 bases left between them. The V gene's germline CDR1 is MNHNS and CDR2 SASEGT. CDR3 coding DNA: TGTGCCAGCACCACAGGGCCAAGCTCCTACGAGCAGTACTTC. It encodes CASTTGPSSYEQYF.